The clone carrying this TCR beta chain was recorded only once. CDR1 GTSNPN and CDR2 SVGIG come from the germline V gene (reference sequence). V lost 3 bases to trimming and J lost 4 bases; unmatched junction nucleotides: 3. The CDR3 loop spans 15 amino acids. The data are from a study of blood T cell repertoires in COVID-19. As for the study in general: Some COVID-19 samples were acute and others convalescent; all came from the United States, Italy and Spain. Sources were T cells, B-cell-depleted T cells, or PBMCs; the material itself was cDNA or gDNA.

Methods used by the authors: From reference gene primer amplification, estimates of nucleated cell counts were derived. Method: immunoSEQ multiplex PCR; TCRdb's copy keeps in-frame clones and lacks some. That table gives V, J and clone size, and the DNA gave D and trimming. The table shows 75,000 to 85,000 clones, with 75% to 90% occurring only once. J is TRBJ2-2 and V is TRBV30; 12 positions agree with TRBD2. This TCR came from a human donor in a cohort sampled during active COVID-19. The sample was peripheral blood. CDR3 loop: CAWRLAGGLTGELFF. The CDR3, as DNA: TGTGCCTGGAGGCTAGCGGGGGGGCTCACCGGGGAGCTGTTTTTT.